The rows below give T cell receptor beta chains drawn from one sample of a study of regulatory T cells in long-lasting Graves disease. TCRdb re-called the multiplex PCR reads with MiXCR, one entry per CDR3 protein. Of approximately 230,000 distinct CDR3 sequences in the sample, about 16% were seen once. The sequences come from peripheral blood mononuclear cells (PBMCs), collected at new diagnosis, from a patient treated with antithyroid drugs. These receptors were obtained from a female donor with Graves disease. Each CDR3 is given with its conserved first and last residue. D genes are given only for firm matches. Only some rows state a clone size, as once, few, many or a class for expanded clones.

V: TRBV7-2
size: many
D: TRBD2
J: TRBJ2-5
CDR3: CASSLSSGIMTQYF
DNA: TGTGCCAGCAGCCTCAGTAGCGGGATAATGACCCAGTACTTC

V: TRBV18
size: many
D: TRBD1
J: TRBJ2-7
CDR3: CASSGTGNEQYF
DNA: TGTGCCAGCTCCGGGACAGGGAACGAGCAGTACTTC

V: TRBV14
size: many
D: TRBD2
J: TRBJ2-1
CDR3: CASSQTSGGIYNEQFF
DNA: TGTGCCAGCAGCCAGACTTCGGGAGGAATTTATAATGAGCAGTTCTTC

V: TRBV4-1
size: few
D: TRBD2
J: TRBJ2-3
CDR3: CASSPIAGVADTQYF
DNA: TGCGCCAGCAGCCCCATAGCGGGAGTCGCAGATACGCAGTATTTT

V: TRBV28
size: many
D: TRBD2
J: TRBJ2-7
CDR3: CASSSFSGRASYEQYF
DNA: TGTGCCAGCAGCTCCTTTAGCGGGAGGGCTTCCTACGAGCAGTACTTC

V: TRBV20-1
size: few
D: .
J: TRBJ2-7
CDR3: CSARVRRKSIYEQYF
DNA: TGCAGTGCTAGAGTGAGGCGGAAGTCGATCTACGAGCAGTACTTC

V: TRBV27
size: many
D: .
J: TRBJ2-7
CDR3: CASSQGRISYEQYF
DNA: TGTGCCAGCAGTCAAGGACGGATCTCCTACGAGCAGTACTTC

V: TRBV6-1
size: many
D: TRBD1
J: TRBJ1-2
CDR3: CASSRGTASNYGYTF
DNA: TGTGCCAGCAGCCGCGGGACAGCATCTAACTATGGCTACACCTTC

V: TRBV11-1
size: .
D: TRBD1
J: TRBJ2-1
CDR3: CASSRRGTGNEQFF
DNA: TGTGCCAGCAGCCGTAGAGGGACAGGGAATGAGCAGTTCTTC

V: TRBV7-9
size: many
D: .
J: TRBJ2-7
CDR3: CASSYVDYEQYF
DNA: TGTGCCAGCAGCTATGTTGACTACGAGCAGTACTTC

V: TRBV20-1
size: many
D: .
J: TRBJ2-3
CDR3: CSARIQPMDTQYF
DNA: TGCAGTGCTAGAATTCAGCCCATGGATACGCAGTATTTT

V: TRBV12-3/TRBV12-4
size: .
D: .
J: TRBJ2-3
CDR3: CASSFSPGKARDTQYF
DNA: TGTGCCAGCAGTTTTTCCCCAGGGAAAGCTCGGGATACGCAGTATTTT

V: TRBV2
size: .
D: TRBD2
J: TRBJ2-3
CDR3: CASSGVSGRTTDTQYF
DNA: TGTGCCAGCAGTGGGGTTAGCGGGAGAACCACAGATACGCAGTATTTT

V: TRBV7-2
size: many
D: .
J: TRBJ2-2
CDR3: CASSPPGEAGELFF
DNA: TGTGCCAGCAGCCCGCCGGGAGAGGCCGGGGAGCTGTTTTTT

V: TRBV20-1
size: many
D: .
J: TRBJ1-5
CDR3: CSAGGPGGNQPQHF
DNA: TGCAGTGCAGGGGGTCCAGGTGGCAATCAGCCCCAGCATTTT

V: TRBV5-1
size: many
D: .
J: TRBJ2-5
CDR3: CASSIQGGETQYF
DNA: TGCGCCAGCAGCATACAGGGGGGGGAGACCCAGTACTTC

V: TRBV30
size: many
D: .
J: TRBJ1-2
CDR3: CAWSHKGVSSGYTF
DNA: TGTGCCTGGAGTCATAAGGGGGTTTCATCTGGCTACACCTTC

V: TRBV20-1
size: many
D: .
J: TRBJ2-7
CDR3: CSARSFSDIVYEQYF
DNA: TGCAGTGCTAGATCCTTTAGCGATATAGTCTACGAGCAGTACTTC

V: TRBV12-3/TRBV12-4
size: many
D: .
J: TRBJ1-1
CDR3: CASSLPGQSTEAFF
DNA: TGTGCCAGCAGTTTACCCGGACAGAGCACTGAAGCTTTCTTT

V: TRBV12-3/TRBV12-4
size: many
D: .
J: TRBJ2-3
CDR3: CASSLDSGPDTQYF
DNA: TGTGCCAGCAGTTTAGACTCTGGGCCAGATACGCAGTATTTT

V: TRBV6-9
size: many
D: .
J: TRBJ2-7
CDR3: CASSSGTVYEQYF
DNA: TGTGCCAGCAGTTCCGGGACTGTCTACGAGCAGTACTTC

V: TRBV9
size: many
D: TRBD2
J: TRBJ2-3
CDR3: CASSAAGTSGMDTQYF
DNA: TGTGCCAGCAGCGCGGCCGGGACTAGCGGGATGGATACGCAGTATTTT

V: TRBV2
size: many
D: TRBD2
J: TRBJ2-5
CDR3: CASRLAAGGTQYF
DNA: TGTGCCAGCAGGCTAGCGGCCGGGGGGACCCAGTACTTC

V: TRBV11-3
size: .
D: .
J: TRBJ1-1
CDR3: CASSWRHTEAFF
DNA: TGTGCCAGCAGCTGGCGGCACACTGAAGCTTTCTTT

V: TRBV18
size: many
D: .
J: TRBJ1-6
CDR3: CASSFRDNNSPLHF
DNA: TGTGCCAGCTCATTCCGGGATAATAATTCACCCCTCCACTTT

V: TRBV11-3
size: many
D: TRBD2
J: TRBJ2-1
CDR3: CATTRTSGSATEQFF
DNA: TGTGCCACCACCCGGACTAGCGGGAGTGCGACTGAGCAGTTCTTC

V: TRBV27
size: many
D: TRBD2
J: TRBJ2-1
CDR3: CASSFGLAGGTEQFF
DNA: TGTGCCAGCAGTTTCGGGCTAGCGGGAGGAACTGAGCAGTTCTTC

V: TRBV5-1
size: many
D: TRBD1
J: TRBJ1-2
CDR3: CASRTGTENYGYTF
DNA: TGCGCCAGCAGAACCGGGACAGAAAACTATGGCTACACCTTC